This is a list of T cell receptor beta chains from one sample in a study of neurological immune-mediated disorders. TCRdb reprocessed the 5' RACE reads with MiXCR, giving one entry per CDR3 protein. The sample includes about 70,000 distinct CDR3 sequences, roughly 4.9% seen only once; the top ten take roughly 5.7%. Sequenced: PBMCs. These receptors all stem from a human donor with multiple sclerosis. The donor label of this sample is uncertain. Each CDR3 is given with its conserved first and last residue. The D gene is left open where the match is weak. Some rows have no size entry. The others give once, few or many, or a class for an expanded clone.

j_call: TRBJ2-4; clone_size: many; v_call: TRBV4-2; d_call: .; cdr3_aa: CASSQGQANIQYF; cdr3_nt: TGTGCCAGCAGCCAAGGACAGGCAAACATTCAGTACTTC
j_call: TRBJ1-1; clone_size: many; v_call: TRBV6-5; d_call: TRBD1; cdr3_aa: CASSYSGTGGTEAFF; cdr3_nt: TGTGCCAGCAGTTACTCTGGGACAGGGGGCACTGAAGCTTTCTTT
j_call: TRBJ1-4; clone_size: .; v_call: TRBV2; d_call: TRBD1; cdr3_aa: CASRGTAGHEKLFF; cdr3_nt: TGTGCCAGCAGGGGGACAGCGGGCCATGAAAAACTGTTTTTT
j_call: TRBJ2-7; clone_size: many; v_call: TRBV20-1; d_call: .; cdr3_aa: CSASGEFYEQYF; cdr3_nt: TGCAGTGCTAGCGGGGAATTCTACGAGCAGTACTTC
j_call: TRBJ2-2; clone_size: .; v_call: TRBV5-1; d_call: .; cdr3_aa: CASSDSYAGELFF; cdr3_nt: TGCGCCAGCAGCGACAGCTACGCCGGGGAGCTGTTTTTT
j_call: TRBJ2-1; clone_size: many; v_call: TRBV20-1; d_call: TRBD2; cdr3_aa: CSARELAGSYNEQFF; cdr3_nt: TGCAGTGCTAGAGAACTAGCGGGGTCCTACAATGAGCAGTTCTTC
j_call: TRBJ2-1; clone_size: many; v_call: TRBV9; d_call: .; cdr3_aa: CASSPSPYNEQFF; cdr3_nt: TGTGCCAGCAGCCCATCACCCTACAATGAGCAGTTCTTC
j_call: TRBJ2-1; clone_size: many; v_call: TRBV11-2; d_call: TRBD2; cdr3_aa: CASSRAGEDGNEQFF; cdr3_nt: TGTGCCAGCAGCAGAGCGGGGGAAGATGGCAATGAGCAGTTCTTC
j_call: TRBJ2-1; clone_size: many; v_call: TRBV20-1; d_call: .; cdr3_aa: CSARDSRGSYNEQFF; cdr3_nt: TGCAGTGCTAGAGATTCGAGGGGCTCCTACAATGAGCAGTTCTTC
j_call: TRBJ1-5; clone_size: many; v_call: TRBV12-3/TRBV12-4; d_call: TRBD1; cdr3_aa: CASREDRGGNQPQHF; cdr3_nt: TGTGCCAGCAGGGAGGACAGGGGTGGCAATCAGCCCCAGCATTTT
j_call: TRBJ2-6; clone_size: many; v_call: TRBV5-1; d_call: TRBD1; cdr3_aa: CASSVGMTGSSGANVLTF; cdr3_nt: TGCGCCAGCAGCGTGGGAATGACAGGGAGCTCTGGGGCCAACGTCCTGACTTTC